A selection of T cell receptor beta chains follows, all from one sample in a study of shared clonotypes between healthy human individuals. Here immunoSEQ multiplex PCR was the method, and the copy in TCRdb shows in-frame clones only, minus some. The data contain about 680,000 clones, about 74% of them singletons. Sequencing was carried out using memory CD4+ T cells sorted from blood. The receptors were sampled from a woman in her twenties or thirties in good health. Both conserved end residues are part of each CDR3. A D gene is named only where the DNA matches it firmly. For some rows the clone size is stated as once, few or many, or as a class when expanded; others skip it.

TRBJ2-1,TRBD1,TRBV11-2,few,CASSLWDREDNEQFF,TGTGCCAGCAGCCTGTGGGACAGGGAGGACAATGAGCAGTTCTTC
TRBJ1-1,TRBD1,TRBV30,-,CAWSATRGPTEAFF,TGTGCCTGGAGTGCGACCAGGGGGCCCACTGAAGCTTTCTTT
TRBJ2-3,TRBD1,TRBV6-6,many,CASEHGTGQDTQYF,TGTGCCAGCGAGCACGGGACAGGTCAAGATACGCAGTATTTT
TRBJ1-3,TRBD1,TRBV6-1,few,CASSLTGGGNTIYF,TGTGCCAGCAGTTTGACAGGGGGTGGAAACACCATATATTTT
TRBJ2-5,TRBD2,TRBV30,-,CACDSGRETQYF,TGTGCCTGTGATAGCGGGAGAGAGACCCAGTACTTC
TRBJ2-4,-,TRBV2,-,CASTPRNIQYF,TGTGCCAGCACCCCCCGAAACATTCAGTACTTC
TRBJ2-6,-,TRBV7-9,once,CASKGRASGANVLTF,TGTGCCAGCAAAGGACGGGCCTCTGGGGCCAACGTCCTGACTTTC
TRBJ1-1,-,TRBV10-3,-,CAISPEGAEAFF,TGTGCCATCAGCCCCGAGGGGGCTGAAGCTTTCTTT
TRBJ2-2,-,TRBV5-1,-,CASSFGDRTGELFF,TGCGCCAGCAGCTTCGGGGATAGGACCGGGGAGCTGTTTTTT
TRBJ2-5,-,TRBV4-1,once,CASSQDQGKGGVETQYF,TGCGCCAGCAGCCAGGACCAAGGGAAAGGGGGGGTGGAGACCCAGTACTTC
TRBJ2-2,-,TRBV5-1,few,CASSFITTGELFF,TGCGCCAGCAGCTTTATAACCACCGGGGAGCTGTTTTTT
TRBJ2-5,TRBD2,TRBV11-2,-,CASLTSAQETQYF,TGTGCCAGCTTGACTAGCGCACAAGAGACCCAGTACTTC
TRBJ2-5,TRBD1,TRBV19,-,CASSRTGGLETQYF,TGTGCCAGTAGTAGGACAGGGGGGTTGGAGACCCAGTACTTC
TRBJ2-7,TRBD2,TRBV2,-,CASTPPLAESYEQYF,TGTGCCAGCACCCCCCCCCTAGCGGAGTCCTACGAGCAGTACTTC
TRBJ2-2,TRBD2,TRBV11-1,-,CASSQGRGLAGGGTGELFF,TGTGCCAGCAGCCAGGGTCGGGGACTAGCGGGAGGTGGAACCGGGGAGCTGTTTTTT
TRBJ1-1,-,TRBV6-5,-,CASRPMHGGDTEAFF,TGTGCCAGCAGACCTATGCACGGTGGTGACACTGAAGCTTTCTTT
TRBJ2-5,-,TRBV6-5,few,CASSISQTGETQYF,TGTGCCAGCAGCATCTCCCAGACGGGCGAGACCCAGTACTTC
TRBJ2-3,-,TRBV7-9,-,CASSLRLVDTQYF,TGTGCCAGCAGCTTACGACTAGTAGATACGCAGTATTTT
TRBJ2-3,-,TRBV6-5,-,CASTTFTSGTDTQYF,TGTGCCAGCACGACTTTTACGTCCGGGACAGATACGCAGTATTTT
TRBJ2-1,TRBD2,TRBV9,-,CASSVESSGYNEQFF,TGTGCCAGCAGCGTAGAGTCTAGCGGATACAATGAGCAGTTCTTC
TRBJ1-1,-,TRBV5-1,-,CASSLGGTAHNTEAFF,TGCGCCAGCAGCTTGGGTGGGACGGCCCATAACACTGAAGCTTTCTTT
TRBJ2-1,-,TRBV21-1,-,CASSTPPGIADCSYNEQFF,TGTGCCAGCAGCACGCCCCCGGGTATAGCGGATTGCTCCTACAATGAGCAGTTCTTC
TRBJ2-3,-,TRBV6-1,few,CVHRRGLWTDTQYF,TGTGTCCACAGGCGGGGTCTTTGGACAGATACGCAGTATTTT
TRBJ1-2,TRBD1,TRBV5-1,-,CASSPRQGAYGYTF,TGCGCCAGCAGCCCGCGACAGGGGGCCTATGGCTACACCTTC
TRBJ1-1,-,TRBV14,few,CASSANFGERGTEAFF,TGTGCCAGCAGCGCGAACTTCGGGGAACGTGGCACTGAAGCTTTCTTT
TRBJ2-1,-,TRBV27,many,CASSLLRDAYNEQFF,TGTGCCAGCAGTTTATTGCGGGACGCCTACAATGAGCAGTTCTTC
TRBJ1-5,TRBD1,TRBV6-1,once,CASSEKVSGQGGQPQHF,TGTGCCAGCAGTGAAAAGGTCTCGGGACAGGGTGGCCAGCCCCAGCATTTT
TRBJ2-5,TRBD2,TRBV7-2,-,CASSSAGLAGETQYF,TGTGCCAGCAGCTCCGCGGGACTAGCGGGAGAGACCCAGTACTTC
TRBJ1-2,-,TRBV7-8,-,CASSLGVAPGNYGYTF,TGTGCCAGCAGCTTAGGAGTCGCCCCCGGCAACTATGGCTACACCTTC
TRBJ1-2,-,TRBV7-9,-,CASSFYPELYGYTF,TGTGCCAGCAGCTTTTATCCTGAGCTCTACGGCTACACCTTC
TRBJ2-5,-,TRBV5-1,-,CASSSGTSPVETQYF,TGCGCCAGCAGCAGCGGCACGAGTCCGGTGGAGACCCAGTACTTC
TRBJ1-4,TRBD1,TRBV11-2,-,CASRRTGEGEKLFF,TGTGCCAGCAGGCGGACAGGGGAGGGGGAAAAACTGTTTTTT
TRBJ2-3,TRBD2,TRBV7-2,few,CASRRTSGSRDTQYF,TGTGCCAGCAGGCGGACTAGCGGGAGTAGAGATACGCAGTATTTT
TRBJ2-3,TRBD1,TRBV28,few,CASRGQGAGADTQYF,TGTGCCAGCAGGGGACAGGGGGCGGGGGCAGATACGCAGTATTTT
TRBJ2-1,-,TRBV29-1,-,CSVPRGGQDPYNEQFF,TGCAGCGTCCCTAGGGGGGGGCAGGATCCCTACAATGAGCAGTTCTTC
TRBJ1-5,-,TRBV2,few,CASSENIGGNQPQHF,TGTGCCAGCAGTGAGAACATAGGGGGCAATCAGCCCCAGCATTTT
TRBJ2-7,-,TRBV28,-,CASSPGGAGRDEQYF,TGTGCCAGCAGTCCTGGGGGCGCGGGAAGGGACGAGCAGTACTTC
TRBJ2-7,TRBD2,TRBV27,-,CASSINSGRDYEQYF,TGTGCCAGCAGTATAAATAGCGGGAGGGATTACGAGCAGTACTTC
TRBJ1-5,-,TRBV2,few,CASRGMGNQPQHF,TGTGCCAGCAGGGGTATGGGCAATCAGCCCCAGCATTTT
TRBJ2-1,-,TRBV12-5,once,CASGLAGRKEQFF,TGTGCTAGTGGTTTGGCCGGGAGAAAGGAGCAGTTCTTC
TRBJ2-7,TRBD2,TRBV6-4,many,CASSDSRREYYEQYF,TGTGCCAGCAGTGACTCAAGGCGGGAGTACTACGAGCAGTACTTC
TRBJ2-3,-,TRBV6-5,-,CASSYGAGISDTQYF,TGTGCCAGCAGTTACGGGGCAGGGATTTCCGATACGCAGTATTTT
TRBJ1-5,-,TRBV29-1,-,CSVELGWNQPQHF,TGCAGCGTTGAATTGGGGTGGAATCAGCCCCAGCATTTT
TRBJ1-5,-,TRBV10-2,few,CATDLQGGNQPQHF,TGCGCCACCGACCTCCAGGGTGGCAATCAGCCCCAGCATTTT
TRBJ2-7,-,TRBV11-2,once,CASSFDNAYEQYF,TGTGCCAGCAGCTTCGATAACGCCTACGAGCAGTACTTC
TRBJ2-1,-,TRBV7-2,-,CASSSQRYSYNEQFF,TGTGCCAGCAGCTCACAGCGATACTCCTACAATGAGCAGTTCTTC
TRBJ1-1,TRBD1,TRBV27,-,CASSSRQGLMNTEAFF,TGTGCCAGCAGTTCACGACAGGGACTCATGAACACTGAAGCTTTCTTT
TRBJ2-2,-,TRBV4-1,-,CASSQEGWAYQKGTGELFF,TGCGCCAGCAGCCAAGAGGGATGGGCCTACCAGAAGGGCACCGGGGAGCTGTTTTTT
TRBJ1-2,-,TRBV11-2,-,CASSRLRDSNYGYTF,TGTGCCAGCAGTAGACTTCGGGACTCTAACTATGGCTACACCTTC
TRBJ2-7,TRBD1,TRBV5-6,-,CASSFGTGDEQYF,TGTGCCAGCAGCTTCGGGACAGGGGACGAGCAGTACTTC
TRBJ1-5,-,TRBV6-6,-,CASRVGGSNQPQHF,TGTGCCAGCAGGGTAGGGGGTAGCAATCAGCCCCAGCATTTT
TRBJ2-1,-,TRBV25-1,-,CASSPGRSDNEQFF,TGTGCCAGCAGTCCAGGCCGGTCGGACAATGAGCAGTTCTTC
TRBJ2-3,-,TRBV19,-,CASSIIQADTQYF,TGTGCCAGTAGTATCATCCAGGCAGATACGCAGTATTTT
TRBJ1-4,-,TRBV2,-,CASMAQPNEKLFF,TGTGCCAGCATGGCCCAACCTAATGAAAAACTGTTTTTT
TRBJ2-1,TRBD2,TRBV7-8,-,CASSPRLAASYNEQFF,TGTGCCAGCAGCCCGAGACTAGCGGCCAGCTACAATGAGCAGTTCTTC
TRBJ2-6,-,TRBV28,-,CASSLVGLKVANVLTF,TGTGCCAGCAGTTTGGTGGGGTTGAAGGTAGCCAACGTCCTGACTTTC
TRBJ2-2,-,TRBV11-3,few,CASSLGASRTGELFF,TGTGCCAGCAGCTTAGGTGCCTCTAGAACCGGGGAGCTGTTTTTT
TRBJ2-2,-,TRBV28,-,CASLGTGELFF,TGTGCCAGCCTAGGGACCGGGGAGCTGTTTTTT
TRBJ1-1,TRBD1,TRBV18,-,CASFPSGGASTEAFF,TGTGCCAGCTTCCCTTCAGGGGGCGCGAGCACTGAAGCTTTCTTT